The clone carrying this T cell receptor beta chain turned up a few times. Its cognate antigen is unknown. The data originate from a study of blood T cells in healthy people across ages. Whole-study results and caveats: Whereas aged donors had fewer naive CD4+ cells, long-lived donors had more of them and higher diversity. As age increased, TCR beta diversity per million T cells fell in a roughly linear fashion.

A second roughly 6 to 12 cycle PCR used barcoded and J-beta primers. Each CDR3 protein is one row after TCRdb ran MiXCR on the 5' RACE reads. Among roughly 680,000 distinct CDR3 sequences listed, around 52% were seen once. Each donor was a healthy Caucasian individual from Russia, aged roughly 6 to 95. CDR3 length equals 15 residues. V shed 5 bases and J shed 7 bases, with 20 bases lying between them. Per the germline V gene, CDR1 is SEHNR and CDR2 is FQNEAQ (reference sequence). V is TRBV7-9 and J is TRBJ1-2; D unclear. The sequenced material came from blood. This sequence was found in a woman older than 75 in good health. The CDR3 region has the DNA TGTGCCAGCAGCCGGCCGGAGGGTGTGATAGGTGGCTACACCTTC. Protein product: CASSRPEGVIGGYTF.